This T cell receptor beta chain is from a study of ipilimumab plus nivolumab after autologous stem cell transplantation. Study details: The myeloma cohort included high-risk transplant-naive patients and patients relapsing within 3 years of a first autologous transplant.

As concerns this clone: Its antigen is undetermined.

TCRdb's copy holds only in-frame clones and misses some; the assay was immunoSEQ multiplex PCR. The data contain about 43,000 clones, over 75% of them singletons. Study findings and constraints: Per the authors, repertoire, Treg and microbiota data justify further study.

Germline lookup yields CDR1 MGHRA and CDR2 YSYEKL. The CDR3 consists of 14 residues. V lost 4 bases to trimming and J lost 2 bases, with 12 bases between them. The source was PBMCs, collected in a trial of ipilimumab plus nivolumab as post-transplant consolidation. The rearrangement uses TRBV4-1 and TRBJ2-7; the D gene is possibly TRBD1 (6 bases). The receptor's source is a male donor with multiple myeloma. The CDR3 coding sequence is TGCGCCAGCAGCCCCTCGGGACAAACCTACGAGCAGTACTTC. This gives the protein CASSPSGQTYEQYF.